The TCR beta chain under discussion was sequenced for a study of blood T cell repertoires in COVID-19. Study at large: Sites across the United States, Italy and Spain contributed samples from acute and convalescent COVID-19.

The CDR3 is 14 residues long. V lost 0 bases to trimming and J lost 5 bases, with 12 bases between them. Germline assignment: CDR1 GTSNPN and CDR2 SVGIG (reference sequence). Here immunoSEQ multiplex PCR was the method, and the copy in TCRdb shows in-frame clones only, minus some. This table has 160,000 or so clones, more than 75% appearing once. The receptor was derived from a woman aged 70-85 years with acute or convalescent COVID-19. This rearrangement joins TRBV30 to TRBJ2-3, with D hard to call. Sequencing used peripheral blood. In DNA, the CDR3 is TGTGCCTGGAGTGTATATTACCCGGGAGATACGCAGTATTTT. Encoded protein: CAWSVYYPGDTQYF.